This T cell receptor (beta chain) comes out of a study of beta chain features in type 1 diabetes. The whole isolated RNA underwent reverse transcription, so sequencing captured expressed TCRB transcripts. Approximately 3.6 million reads, on average, came from each naive, central memory and regulatory T cell sample. The data were produced by immunoSEQ multiplex PCR, yet TCRdb's version contains in-frame clones alone and is incomplete. In the table there are hundreds of thousands of clones, more than 12% of which are singletons. This clone was observed a few times. Its specificity is not known. Overall study results and limits: Among all four CD4+ subsets, Type 1 diabetes patients had TCRB CDR3s that were moderately but significantly shorter. VDJ junctions from patients with type 1 diabetes contained fewer insertions and more deletions.

Sequencing was done on a sample of naive CD4+ T cells from blood. The receptor comes from a man between 18 and 35 years old with type 1 diabetes.

For the CDR3, the DNA is TGTGCCAGTAGTATCGACAGTGCCTACGAGCAGTACTTC. Translating gives CASSIDSAYEQYF. V usage is TRBV19 and J usage is TRBJ2-7; possible D gene TRBD1, 5 bases. Germline CDR1 reads LNHDA; CDR2 reads SQIVND (reference sequence). The CDR3 is 13 amino acids. Trimming pared 3 bases from V and 2 bases from J, leaving 8 bases between. The variable domain in full, completed from reference TRBV19 and TRBJ2-7, reads DGGITQSPKYLFRKEGQNVTLSCEQNLNHDAMYWYRQDPGQGLRLIYYSQIVNDFQKGDIAEGYSVSREKKESFPLTVTSAQKNPTAFYLCASSIDSAYEQYFGPGTRLTVT.